This is a list of T cell receptor beta chains from one sample in a study of shared clonotypes between healthy human individuals. The assay was immunoSEQ multiplex PCR, and TCRdb's table has in-frame clones only and misses some. This sample yields over 2 million clones, of which just under 95% are seen a single time; more than 0.95% belongs to the top ten. Sample: naive CD8+ T cells sorted from blood. The receptors originated from a young man in good health. CDR3s include the opening cysteine and the closing phenylalanine or tryptophan. A D gene is named only where the DNA matches it firmly.

V gene	D gene	J gene	CDR3 protein	CDR3 DNA
TRBV19	TRBD1	TRBJ1-4	CASSIPTGAWNEKLFF	TGTGCCAGTAGTATCCCTACAGGGGCGTGGAATGAAAAACTGTTTTTT
TRBV27	-	TRBJ2-2	CASSATVTNTGELFF	TGTGCCAGCAGTGCGACAGTTACAAACACCGGGGAGCTGTTTTTT
TRBV21-1	-	TRBJ2-1	CASSKGRKERRFF	TGTGCCAGCAGCAAAGGTCGGAAGGAGAGGAGGTTCTTC
TRBV9	TRBD1	TRBJ1-2	CASSLGQGYGYTF	TGTGCCAGCAGCCTGGGACAGGGCTATGGCTACACCTTC
TRBV6-5	TRBD1	TRBJ1-4	CASSTGGVSEKLFF	TGTGCCAGCAGTACAGGGGGAGTAAGTGAAAAACTGTTTTTT
TRBV28	-	TRBJ2-7	CASSLTGTYEQYF	TGTGCCAGCAGTCTCACAGGCACCTACGAGCAGTACTTC
TRBV5-4	-	TRBJ2-5	CASSLGGSETQYF	TGTGCCAGCAGCTTAGGCGGATCAGAGACCCAGTACTTC
TRBV9	-	TRBJ2-1	CASSPGGSYNEQFF	TGTGCCAGCAGCCCCGGTGGGTCCTACAATGAGCAGTTCTTC
TRBV30	TRBD1	TRBJ2-1	CAWSFLGTGVSEQFF	TGTGCCTGGAGCTTCCTCGGGACAGGGGTTAGTGAGCAGTTCTTC
TRBV7-9	-	TRBJ2-1	CASSLGGVNEQFF	TGTGCCAGCAGCTTAGGAGGAGTCAATGAGCAGTTCTTC
TRBV5-6	TRBD1	TRBJ2-7	CASSSTGTGHYEQYF	TGTGCCAGCAGCTCTACCGGGACAGGGCATTACGAGCAGTACTTC
TRBV7-3	-	TRBJ1-6	CASSSRDGVILPLHF	TGTGCCAGCAGCTCCCGGGACGGGGTAATCCTGCCCCTCCACTTT
TRBV9	-	TRBJ1-5	CASSVGGNNQPQHF	TGTGCCAGCAGCGTAGGCGGGAACAATCAGCCCCAGCATTTT